This T cell receptor (beta chain) appears in the sequencing data of a study of spatial heterogeneity in lung cancer. A single record per CDR3 protein comes from TCRdb applying MiXCR to the 5' RACE reads. The sample holds about 78,000 distinct CDR3 sequences, 7% to 9% seen once. The length of the CDR3 is 15 residues. Germline V CDR1 and CDR2: SGDLS, YYNGEE. With V trimmed by 4 bases and J by 5 bases, 9 bases remained unmatched. The time point: sample taken at primary tumor resection. The V gene is TRBV9, the J gene TRBJ2-1, with TRBD2 matching 7 bases. Sequences were derived from PBMCs, sampled at surgery. The receptor was isolated from a male donor with early-stage non-small cell lung cancer. CDR3 sequence: CASSLGRGVHNEQFF. The CDR3 DNA reads as TGTGCCAGCAGCTTAGGGAGGGGAGTCCACAATGAGCAGTTCTTC.